Listed below are T cell receptor beta chains from one sample, sequenced in a study of cytomegalovirus exposure and HLA in healthy donors. This table comes from immunoSEQ multiplex PCR, and its TCRdb copy is limited to in-frame clones, with some not included. The sample gives roughly 100,000 clones, roughly three quarters of which show up once; 2.5% to 3.5% is in the top ten. Source material: PBMCs. The receptors derive from a man under 40 in good health and CMV-seronegative. Both conserved end residues are part of each CDR3. D genes are given only for firm matches. Not every row has a clone size; where given, it reads once, few, many or a size class.

>TRBV5-4|TRBD1|TRBJ1-1|-
CASSFPDRGRTEAFF
TGTGCCAGCAGCTTTCCCGACAGGGGGCGAACTGAAGCTTTCTTT
>TRBV28|TRBD2|TRBJ2-1|-
CASSKQPGGEQFF
TGTGCCAGCAGCAAGCAACCGGGGGGGGAGCAGTTCTTC
>TRBV5-6|TRBD2|TRBJ2-7|-
CASSLKWSGARVEQYF
TGTGCCAGCAGCTTGAAATGGAGCGGGGCCCGAGTCGAGCAGTACTTC
>TRBV28|-|TRBJ2-1|-
CASSSLGGLARNEQFF
TGTGCCAGCAGTTCCCTCGGTGGGCTAGCTCGCAATGAGCAGTTCTTC
>TRBV7-6|-|TRBJ2-5|-
CASSLVSGGTQYF
TGTGCCAGCAGCCTTGTCTCTGGCGGTACCCAGTACTTC
>TRBV9|TRBD1|TRBJ2-5|-
CASSARGTGSGETQYF
TGTGCCAGCAGCGCGAGGGGGACAGGGAGTGGGGAGACCCAGTACTTC
>TRBV18|TRBD2|TRBJ2-7|few
CASSLLAGATSSYEQYF
TGTGCCAGCTCACTCCTAGCGGGGGCCACTAGCTCCTACGAGCAGTACTTC
>TRBV7-2|-|TRBJ1-4|-
CASSLGQAATNEKLFF
TGTGCCAGCAGCTTAGGGCAGGCTGCAACTAATGAAAAACTGTTTTTT
>TRBV13|TRBD1|TRBJ1-4|-
CASSLGLGQGLNEKLFF
TGTGCCAGCAGCTTAGGACTAGGACAGGGGCTGAATGAAAAACTGTTTTTT
>TRBV30|-|TRBJ1-5|-
CAWGLQGSQPQHF
TGTGCCTGGGGATTACAGGGTTCTCAGCCCCAGCATTTT
>TRBV7-6|-|TRBJ1-6|-
CASSLESRGVGSLHF
TGTGCCAGCAGCTTAGAGTCCCGGGGAGTTGGGTCCCTCCACTTT
>TRBV6-1|-|TRBJ1-5|-
CASSLDRNQPQHF
TGTGCCAGCAGTTTAGACAGGAATCAGCCCCAGCATTTT
>TRBV14|TRBD1|TRBJ1-4|-
CASSQDQAGTGEKLFF
TGTGCCAGCAGCCAAGATCAGGCCGGGACAGGTGAAAAACTGTTTTTT
>TRBV7-2|-|TRBJ2-7|-
CASSFGASYEQYF
TGTGCCAGCAGCTTTGGGGCATCCTACGAGCAGTACTTC
>TRBV11-2|TRBD1|TRBJ2-6|-
CASSTRQGPYSGANVLTF
TGTGCCAGCAGCACTCGACAGGGCCCTTACTCTGGGGCCAACGTCCTGACTTTC
>TRBV28|TRBD2|TRBJ2-7|few
CASSPGTSLSYEQYF
TGTGCCAGCAGCCCCGGGACTAGTCTCTCCTACGAGCAGTACTTC
>TRBV5-1|-|TRBJ1-2|-
CASSLVLGRQGNYGYTF
TGCGCCAGCAGCTTGGTTTTAGGTAGGCAGGGCAACTATGGCTACACCTTC
>TRBV5-6|TRBD1|TRBJ2-5|-
CASSGKRGQLETQYF
TGTGCCAGCAGTGGAAAGAGGGGACAGTTAGAGACCCAGTACTTC
>TRBV6-1|-|TRBJ2-7|-
CASKQGAYEQYF
TGTGCCAGCAAACAGGGCGCCTACGAGCAGTACTTC
>TRBV5-4|TRBD2|TRBJ2-3|-
CASSLTTSGDFTDTQYF
TGTGCCAGCAGCTTGACGACTAGCGGGGACTTCACAGATACGCAGTATTTT
>TRBV27|TRBD1|TRBJ2-7|-
CASSLSRVPRGSSYEQYF
TGTGCCAGCAGTTTATCGAGGGTCCCCAGGGGGTCCTCCTACGAGCAGTACTTC
>TRBV5-5|TRBD2|TRBJ2-1|-
CASSLGLAGYNEQFF
TGTGCCAGCAGCTTGGGGCTAGCGGGATACAATGAGCAGTTCTTC
>TRBV7-3|TRBD1|TRBJ2-3|-
CASSSTGGAGTDTQYF
TGTGCCAGCAGCTCAACAGGGGGCGCGGGCACAGATACGCAGTATTTT
>TRBV25-1|-|TRBJ1-6|few
CASSDRVGNSPLHF
TGTGCCAGCAGTGACAGGGTGGGCAATTCACCCCTCCACTTT
>TRBV2|TRBD1|TRBJ1-2|-
CASSEAGTERINYGYTF
TGTGCCAGCAGTGAAGCCGGGACAGAGAGAATTAACTATGGCTACACCTTC
>TRBV7-3|-|TRBJ1-6|-
CASSVTGAHNSPLHF
TGTGCCAGCAGCGTCACAGGCGCTCATAATTCACCCCTCCACTTT
>TRBV10-3|TRBD2|TRBJ2-2|-
CAISERGTGELFF
TGTGCCATCAGCGAGCGGGGAACCGGGGAGCTGTTTTTT
>TRBV21-1|-|TRBJ2-5|-
CASSIPRPETQYF
TGTGCCAGCAGCATACCCAGGCCGGAGACCCAGTACTTC
>TRBV4-3|TRBD2|TRBJ2-1|-
CASSQEASVRLAGIYNEQFF
TGCGCCAGCAGCCAAGAGGCATCGGTCCGGCTAGCGGGGATCTACAATGAGCAGTTCTTC
>TRBV7-6|-|TRBJ1-2|-
CASSLGADYGYTF
TGTGCCAGCAGCTTAGGGGCAGACTATGGCTACACCTTC
>TRBV6-5|-|TRBJ1-3|-
CASSLDSLSGNTIYF
TGTGCCAGCAGCCTAGACTCTCTCTCTGGAAACACCATATATTTT
>TRBV10-3|TRBD2|TRBJ2-1|-
CAISDPSGSYNEQFF
TGTGCCATCAGTGACCCTAGCGGCTCTTACAATGAGCAGTTCTTC
>TRBV10-3|TRBD2|TRBJ2-7|-
CAIRDGGGSSSREQYF
TGTGCCATCAGAGACGGGGGGGGGAGTAGTTCGAGGGAGCAGTACTTC
>TRBV18|-|TRBJ1-2|-
CASSATEYYGYTF
TGTGCCAGCTCTGCGACAGAATACTATGGCTACACCTTC
>TRBV27|TRBD1|TRBJ1-5|-
CASSQERTGRNQPQHF
TGTGCCAGCAGTCAAGAACGGACAGGGCGTAACCAGCCCCAGCATTTT
>TRBV9|-|TRBJ1-1|-
CASSVSGMNTEAFF
TGTGCCAGCAGCGTATCAGGGATGAACACTGAAGCTTTCTTT
>TRBV5-4|TRBD1|TRBJ2-3|-
CASRPGTGEHTQYF
TGTGCCAGCAGGCCCGGGACAGGGGAACATACGCAGTATTTT
>TRBV9|-|TRBJ2-2|-
CASSVGGTGELFF
TGTGCCAGCAGCGTAGGCGGCACCGGGGAGCTGTTTTTT
>TRBV25-1|-|TRBJ2-5|-
CASSESGIPQETQYF
TGTGCCAGCAGCGAGTCGGGGATCCCCCAAGAGACCCAGTACTTC
>TRBV28|-|TRBJ1-2|few
CASLEADYGYTF
TGTGCCAGCCTCGAGGCGGACTATGGCTACACCTTC
>TRBV27|TRBD1|TRBJ1-2|-
CASSLWGTGGYGYTF
TGTGCCAGCAGTTTATGGGGGACAGGGGGGTATGGCTACACCTTC
>TRBV29-1|TRBD2|TRBJ2-3|-
CSVMGLAGDVDTQYF
TGCAGCGTTATGGGACTAGCGGGAGACGTGGATACGCAGTATTTT
>TRBV7-2|TRBD2|TRBJ2-1|-
CASSLQAGGSYNEQFF
TGTGCCAGCAGCTTACAAGCGGGAGGCTCCTACAATGAGCAGTTCTTC
>TRBV19|-|TRBJ2-1|few
CASSIPGALLGEQFF
TGTGCCAGTAGTATCCCAGGGGCCCTCTTGGGTGAGCAGTTCTTC